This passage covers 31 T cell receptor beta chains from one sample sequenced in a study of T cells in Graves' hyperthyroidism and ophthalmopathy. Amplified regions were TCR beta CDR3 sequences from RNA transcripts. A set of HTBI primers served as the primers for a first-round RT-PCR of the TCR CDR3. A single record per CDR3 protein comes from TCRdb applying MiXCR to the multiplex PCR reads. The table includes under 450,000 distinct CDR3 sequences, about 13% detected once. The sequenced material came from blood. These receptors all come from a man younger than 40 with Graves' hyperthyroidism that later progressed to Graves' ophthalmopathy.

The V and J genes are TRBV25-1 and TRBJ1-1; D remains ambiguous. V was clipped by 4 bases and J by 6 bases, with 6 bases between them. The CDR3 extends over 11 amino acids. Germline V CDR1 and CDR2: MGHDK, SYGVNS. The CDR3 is CASSVVAEAFF. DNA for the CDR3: TGTGCCAGCAGTGTTGTCGCTGAAGCTTTCTTT. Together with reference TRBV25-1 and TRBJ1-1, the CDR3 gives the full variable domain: EADIYQTPRYLVIGTGKKITLECSQTMGHDKMYWYQQDPGMELHLIHYSYGVNSTEKGDLSSESTVSRIRTEHFPLTLESARPSHTSQYLCASSVVAEAFFGQGTRLTVV.

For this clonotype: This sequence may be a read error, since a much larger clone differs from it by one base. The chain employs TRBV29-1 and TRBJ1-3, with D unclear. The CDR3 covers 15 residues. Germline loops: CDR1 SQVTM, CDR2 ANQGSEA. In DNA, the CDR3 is TGCAGCGTTTCCTTTGGACCCTCAGGAGGAAACACCATGTATTTT. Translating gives CSVSFGPSGGNTMYF.

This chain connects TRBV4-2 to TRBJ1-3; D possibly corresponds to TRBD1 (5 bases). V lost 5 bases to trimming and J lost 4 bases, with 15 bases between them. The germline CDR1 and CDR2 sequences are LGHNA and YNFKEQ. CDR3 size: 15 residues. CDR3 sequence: CASSASSGNGNTIYF. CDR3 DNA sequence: TGTGCCAGCAGCGCCTCGTCAGGGAACGGAAACACCATATATTTT.

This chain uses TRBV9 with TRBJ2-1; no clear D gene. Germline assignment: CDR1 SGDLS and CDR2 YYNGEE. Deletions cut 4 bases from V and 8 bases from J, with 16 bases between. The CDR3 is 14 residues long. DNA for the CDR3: TGTGCCAGCAGCCCCCGACGGACGTTACATGAGCAGTTCTTC. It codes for CASSPRRTLHEQFF.

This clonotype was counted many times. CDR3 sequence: CASSPPGDSYEQYF. The CDR3 DNA reads as TGTGCCAGCAGTCCTCCAGGGGATTCCTACGAGCAGTACTTC. The V and J genes are TRBV18 and TRBJ2-7; tentative D call: TRBD1 (6 bases). CDR3 length: 14 amino acids. The germline gives CDR1 KGHSH, CDR2 LQKENI. Trimming removed 8 bases at V and 1 base at J, with 15 bases between. Full variable domain (rest looked up from reference TRBV18 and TRBJ2-7): NAGVMQNPRHLVRRRGQEARLRCSPMKGHSHVYWYRQLPEEGLKFMVYLQKENIIDESGMPKERFSAEFPKEGPSILRIQQVVRGDSAAYFCASSPPGDSYEQYFGPGTRLTVT.

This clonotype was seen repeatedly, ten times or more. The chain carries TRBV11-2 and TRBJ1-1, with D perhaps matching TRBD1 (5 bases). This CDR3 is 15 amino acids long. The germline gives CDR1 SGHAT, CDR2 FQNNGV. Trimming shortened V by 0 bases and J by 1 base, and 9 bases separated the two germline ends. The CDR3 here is CASSLEGGPNTEAFF. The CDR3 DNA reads TGTGCCAGCAGCTTAGAGGGGGGACCGAACACTGAAGCTTTCTTT.

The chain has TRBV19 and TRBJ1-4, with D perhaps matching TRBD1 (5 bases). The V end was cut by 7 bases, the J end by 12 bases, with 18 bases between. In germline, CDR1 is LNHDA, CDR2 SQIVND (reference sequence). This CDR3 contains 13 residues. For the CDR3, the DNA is TGTGCCAGTACCGCCCAAGGACTAGGGGAACTGTTTTTT. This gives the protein CASTAQGLGELFF.

The CDR3 DNA sequence: TGCGCCAGCAGCCAAGTTGATAGGTTTAACACTGAAGCTTTCTTT. It specifies CASSQVDRFNTEAFF. The chain combines TRBV4-1 with TRBJ1-1, with D unresolved. Trimming cost V 1 base and J 2 bases, with 11 bases left between them. CDR1 is MGHRA, CDR2 YSYEKL, per germline. The CDR3 loop spans 15 amino acids.

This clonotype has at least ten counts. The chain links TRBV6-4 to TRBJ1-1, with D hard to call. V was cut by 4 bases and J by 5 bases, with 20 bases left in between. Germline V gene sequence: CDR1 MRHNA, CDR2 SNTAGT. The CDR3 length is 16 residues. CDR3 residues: CASSVRGGYGVTEAFF. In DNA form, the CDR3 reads TGTGCCAGCAGTGTGCGGGGAGGGTACGGGGTGACTGAAGCTTTCTTT.

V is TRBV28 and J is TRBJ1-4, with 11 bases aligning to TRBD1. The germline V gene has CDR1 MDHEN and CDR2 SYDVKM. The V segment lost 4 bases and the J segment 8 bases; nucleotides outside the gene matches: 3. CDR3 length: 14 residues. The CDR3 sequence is CASSWGQGGEKLFF. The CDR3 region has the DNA TGTGCCAGCAGTTGGGGACAGGGGGGCGAAAAACTGTTTTTT.

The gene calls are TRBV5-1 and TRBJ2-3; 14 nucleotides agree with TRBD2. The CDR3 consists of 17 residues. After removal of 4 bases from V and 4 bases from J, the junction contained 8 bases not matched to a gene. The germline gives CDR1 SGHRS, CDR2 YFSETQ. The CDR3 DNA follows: TGCGCCAGCAGCAATTTTGGGACTAGCGGGGGTGCAGATACGCAGTATTTT. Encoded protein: CASSNFGTSGGADTQYF.

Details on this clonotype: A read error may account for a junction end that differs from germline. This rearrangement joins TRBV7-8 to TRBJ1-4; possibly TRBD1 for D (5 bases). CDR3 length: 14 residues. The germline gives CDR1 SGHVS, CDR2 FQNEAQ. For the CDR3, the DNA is TGTGCCAGCAGCTTAGGAACAGGCCTTGAAAAACTGTCTTTT. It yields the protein CASSLGTGLEKLSF.

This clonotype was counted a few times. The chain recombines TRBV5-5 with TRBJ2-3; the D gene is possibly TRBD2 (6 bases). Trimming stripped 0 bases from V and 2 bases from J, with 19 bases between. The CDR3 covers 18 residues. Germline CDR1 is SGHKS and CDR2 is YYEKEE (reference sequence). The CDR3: CASSLEGSLGGVTDTQYF. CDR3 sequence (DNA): TGTGCCAGCAGCTTGGAGGGGTCGCTGGGCGGGGTCACAGATACGCAGTATTTT.

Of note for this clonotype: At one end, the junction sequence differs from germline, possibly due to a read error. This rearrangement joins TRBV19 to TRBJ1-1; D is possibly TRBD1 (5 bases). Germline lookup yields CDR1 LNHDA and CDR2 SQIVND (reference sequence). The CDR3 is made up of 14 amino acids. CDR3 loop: CASRIGDLNTEAFF. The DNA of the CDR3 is TGTGCCAGTAGGATAGGGGATCTGAACACTGAAGCTTTCTTT.

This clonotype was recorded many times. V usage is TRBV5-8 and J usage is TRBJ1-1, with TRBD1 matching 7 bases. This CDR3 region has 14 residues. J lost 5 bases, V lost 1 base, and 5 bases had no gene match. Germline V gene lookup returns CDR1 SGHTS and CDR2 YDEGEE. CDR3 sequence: CASSLSRGRTEAFF. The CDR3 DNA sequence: TGTGCCAGCAGCTTGAGTAGGGGGCGGACTGAAGCTTTCTTT. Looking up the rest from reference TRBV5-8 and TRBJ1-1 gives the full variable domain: EAGVTQSPTHLIKTRGQQATLRCSPISGHTSVYWYQQALGLGLQFLLWYDEGEERNRGNFPPRFSGRQFPNYSSELNVNALELEDSALYLCASSLSRGRTEAFFGQGTRLTVV.

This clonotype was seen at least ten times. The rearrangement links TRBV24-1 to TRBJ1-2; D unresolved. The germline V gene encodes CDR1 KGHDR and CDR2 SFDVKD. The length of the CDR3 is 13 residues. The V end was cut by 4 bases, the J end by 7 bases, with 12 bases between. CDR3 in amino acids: CATSDSDWGGYTF. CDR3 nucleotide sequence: TGTGCCACCAGTGACTCAGACTGGGGTGGCTACACCTTC.

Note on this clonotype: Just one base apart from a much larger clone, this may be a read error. CDR3 DNA sequence: TGCAGTGCTAGTTGGCTGGACAGGGTCTACGAGCAGCACTTC. This codes for CSASWLDRVYEQHF. The V and J genes are TRBV20-1 and TRBJ2-7; 8 nucleotides match TRBD1. Germline V lookup: CDR1 DFQATT, CDR2 SNEGSKA (reference sequence). This CDR3 contains 14 residues.

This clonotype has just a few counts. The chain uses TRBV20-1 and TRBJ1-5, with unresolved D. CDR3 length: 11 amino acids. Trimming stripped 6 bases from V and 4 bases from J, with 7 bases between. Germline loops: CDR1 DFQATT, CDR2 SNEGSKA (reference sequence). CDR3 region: CSAIENQPQHF. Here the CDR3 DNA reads TGCAGTGCCATAGAAAATCAGCCCCAGCATTTT.

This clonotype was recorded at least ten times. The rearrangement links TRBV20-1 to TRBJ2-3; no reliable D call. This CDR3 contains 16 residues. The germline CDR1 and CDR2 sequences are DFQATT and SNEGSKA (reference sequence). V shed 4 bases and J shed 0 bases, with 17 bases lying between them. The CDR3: CSATPPLWSSTDTQYF. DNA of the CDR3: TGCAGTGCTACACCGCCCCTCTGGTCAAGCACAGATACGCAGTATTTT.

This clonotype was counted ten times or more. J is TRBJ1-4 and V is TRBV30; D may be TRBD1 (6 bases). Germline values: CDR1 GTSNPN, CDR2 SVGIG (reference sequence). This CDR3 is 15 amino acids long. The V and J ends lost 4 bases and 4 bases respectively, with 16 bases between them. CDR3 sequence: CAWTQRGQNNEKLFF. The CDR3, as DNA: TGTGCCTGGACCCAACGGGGGCAGAATAATGAAAAACTGTTTTTT.

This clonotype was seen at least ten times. The CDR3 sequence: CASSSEVDSSYNSPLHF. CDR3 coding DNA: TGTGCCAGCAGCTCGGAGGTCGACAGCTCCTATAATTCACCCCTCCACTTT. V usage is TRBV11-2 and J usage is TRBJ1-6; D might be TRBD1 (5 bases). The CDR3 contains 17 residues. V was shortened by 4 bases and J by 0 bases, with 13 bases between the two germline ends. The germline CDR1 and CDR2 sequences are SGHAT and FQNNGV.

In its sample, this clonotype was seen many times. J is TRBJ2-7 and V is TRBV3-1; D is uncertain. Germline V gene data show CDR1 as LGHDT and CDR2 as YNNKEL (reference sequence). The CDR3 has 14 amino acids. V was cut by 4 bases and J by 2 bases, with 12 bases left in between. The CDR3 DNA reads TGTGCCAGCAGCCGGACCCAACCTCCCTACGAGCAGTACTTC. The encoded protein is CASSRTQPPYEQYF.

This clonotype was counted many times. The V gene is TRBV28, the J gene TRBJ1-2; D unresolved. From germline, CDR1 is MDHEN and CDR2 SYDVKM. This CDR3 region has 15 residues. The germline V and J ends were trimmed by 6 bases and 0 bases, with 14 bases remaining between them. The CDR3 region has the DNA TGTGCCAGCAGCCCCGTGGTGACTTCTAACTATGGCTACACCTTC. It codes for CASSPVVTSNYGYTF.

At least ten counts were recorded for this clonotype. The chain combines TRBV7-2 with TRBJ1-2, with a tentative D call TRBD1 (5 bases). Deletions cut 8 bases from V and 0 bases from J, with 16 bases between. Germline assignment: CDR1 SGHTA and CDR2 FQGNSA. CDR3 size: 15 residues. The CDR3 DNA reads TGTGCCAGCGGACTACGGGACTATCCTAACTATGGCTACACCTTC. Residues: CASGLRDYPNYGYTF.

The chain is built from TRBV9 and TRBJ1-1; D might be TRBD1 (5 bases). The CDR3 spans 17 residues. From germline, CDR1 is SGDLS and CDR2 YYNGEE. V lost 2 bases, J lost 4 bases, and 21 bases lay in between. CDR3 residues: CASSVDDSSLMGTEAFF. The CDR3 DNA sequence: TGTGCCAGCAGCGTTGACGACAGTTCTCTCATGGGCACTGAAGCTTTCTTT.

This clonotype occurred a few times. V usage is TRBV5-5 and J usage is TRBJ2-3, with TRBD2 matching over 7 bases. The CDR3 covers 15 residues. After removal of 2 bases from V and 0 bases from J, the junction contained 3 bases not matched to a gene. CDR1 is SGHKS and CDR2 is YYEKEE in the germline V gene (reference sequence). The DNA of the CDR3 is TGTGCCAGCAGCTTCGAGCGGGGCAGCACAGATACGCAGTATTTT. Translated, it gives CASSFERGSTDTQYF. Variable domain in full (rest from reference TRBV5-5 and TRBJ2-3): DAGVTQSPTHLIKTRGQQVTLRCSPISGHKSVSWYQQVLGQGPQFIFQYYEKEERGRGNFPDRFSARQFPNYSSELNVNALLLGDSALYLCASSFERGSTDTQYFGPGTRLTVL.

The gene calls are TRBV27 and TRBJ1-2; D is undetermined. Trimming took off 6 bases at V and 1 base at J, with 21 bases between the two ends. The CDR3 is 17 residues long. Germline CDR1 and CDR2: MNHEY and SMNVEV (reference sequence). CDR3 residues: CASRRRIVNDLNYGYTF. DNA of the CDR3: TGTGCCAGCAGGAGACGTATCGTAAACGACCTTAACTATGGCTACACCTTC.

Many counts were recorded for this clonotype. CDR3 sequence reads: CATGGVNEQFF. CDR3 DNA: TGTGCCACCGGTGGGGTCAATGAGCAGTTCTTC. The chain links TRBV12-3 or TRBV12-4 to TRBJ2-1; D not resolved. This CDR3 region has 11 residues. Trimming took 10 bases from V and 6 from J, leaving 10 bases between them.

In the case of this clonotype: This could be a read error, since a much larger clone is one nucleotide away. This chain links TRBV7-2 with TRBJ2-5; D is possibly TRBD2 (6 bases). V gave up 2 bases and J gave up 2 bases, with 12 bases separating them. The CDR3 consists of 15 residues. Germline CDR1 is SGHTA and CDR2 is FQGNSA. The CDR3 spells CASSLFGDCQETQYF. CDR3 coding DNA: TGTGCCAGCAGCTTATTCGGGGACTGTCAAGAGACCCAGTACTTC.

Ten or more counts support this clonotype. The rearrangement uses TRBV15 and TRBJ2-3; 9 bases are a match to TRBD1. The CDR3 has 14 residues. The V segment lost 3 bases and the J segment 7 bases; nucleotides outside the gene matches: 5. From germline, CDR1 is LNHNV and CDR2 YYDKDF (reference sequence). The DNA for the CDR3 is TGTGCCACCAGCAGGGGACAGGGTACTAATACGCAGTATTTT. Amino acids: CATSRGQGTNTQYF.

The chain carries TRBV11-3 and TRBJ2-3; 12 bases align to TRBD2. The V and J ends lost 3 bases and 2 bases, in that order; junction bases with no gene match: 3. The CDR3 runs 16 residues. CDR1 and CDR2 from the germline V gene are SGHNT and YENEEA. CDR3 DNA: TGTGCCAGCAGCTTTCCTAGCGGGGGGGCCACAGATACGCAGTATTTT. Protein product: CASSFPSGGATDTQYF.